The subject of this entry is one T cell receptor (beta chain). Data came from immunoSEQ multiplex PCR; TCRdb stores just in-frame clones and leaves some out. The table has fewer than 450,000 clones, roughly 91% seen once. Cohort placement rested on clinical history that participants reported themselves. Recovered participants had two consecutive negative NP/OP PCR tests, healthcare professional clearance, or symptom resolution. The sample originates from a study of blood T cell repertoires in COVID-19. Study information: Acute-phase and convalescent COVID-19 samples originated in the United States, Italy and Spain. From T cells, B-cell-depleted T cells, or PBMCs came the material, which was cDNA or gDNA.

V lost 1 base, J lost 3 bases, and 9 bases lay in between. The length of the CDR3 is 14 residues. Germline assignment: CDR1 SGHTA and CDR2 FQGNSA. The TCR sequence derives from a man between 18 and 35 years old who had recovered from COVID-19. Material: PBMCs or T cells enriched from blood (not recorded which). This rearrangement joins TRBV7-2 to TRBJ2-5, with a weak D call TRBD2 (6 bases). The CDR3 DNA follows: TGTGCCAGCAGCTTAGAGTGGGAGGAAGAGACCCAGTACTTC. Protein: CASSLEWEEETQYF.